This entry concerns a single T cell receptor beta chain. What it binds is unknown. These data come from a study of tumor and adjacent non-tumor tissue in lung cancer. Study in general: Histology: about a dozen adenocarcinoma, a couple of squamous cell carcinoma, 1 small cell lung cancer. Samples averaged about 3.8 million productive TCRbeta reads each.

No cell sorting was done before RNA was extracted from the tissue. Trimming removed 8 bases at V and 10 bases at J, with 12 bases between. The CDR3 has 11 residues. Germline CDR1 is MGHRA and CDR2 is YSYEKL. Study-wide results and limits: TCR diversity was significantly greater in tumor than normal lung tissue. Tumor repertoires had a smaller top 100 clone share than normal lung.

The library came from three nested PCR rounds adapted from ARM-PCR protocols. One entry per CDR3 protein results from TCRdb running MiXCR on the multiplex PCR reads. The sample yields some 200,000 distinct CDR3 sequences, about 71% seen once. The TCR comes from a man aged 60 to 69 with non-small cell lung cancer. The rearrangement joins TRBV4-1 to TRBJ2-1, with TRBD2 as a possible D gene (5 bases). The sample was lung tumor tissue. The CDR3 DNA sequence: TGCGCCAGCCAGATACTAGGCGAGCAGTTCTTC. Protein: CASQILGEQFF.